This T cell receptor (beta chain) appears in the sequencing data of a study of T cells in Graves' hyperthyroidism and ophthalmopathy. Patients were excluded for uncontrolled infection, other autoimmune disease, pregnancy or lactation. At least ten counts were recorded for this clonotype. What it binds is unknown. TCR beta CDR3 region amplification was performed from RNA transcripts. The primer set for the first-round RT-PCR of the TCR CDR3 was HTBI. From the multiplex PCR reads, TCRdb called clonotypes with MiXCR, one entry per CDR3 protein. Of around 700,000 distinct CDR3 sequences listed, roughly a third are singletons. Study conclusions and caveats: In validation, the model predicted ophthalmopathy. These predictions came a median 6.5 months before onset. A model of 13 V-J features distinguished ophthalmopathy from stable hyperthyroidism.

CDR1 SGHTA and CDR2 FQGNSA come from the germline V gene. Trimming removed 1 base from V and 0 bases from J; junction bases left unmatched: 3. The CDR3 has 15 amino acids. This clonotype originated in a woman in her thirties or forties with Graves' hyperthyroidism. The chain links TRBV7-2 to TRBJ2-7; TRBD1 matches at 7 bases. The specimen was blood. The CDR3 DNA follows: TGTGCCAGCAGCTTAGTCGCAGGGGGCTCCTACGAGCAGTACTTC. Protein: CASSLVAGGSYEQYF.